The 4 T cell receptor beta chains in this list originate from one sample, sequenced in a study of blood T cells in healthy people across ages. Then a second PCR, running about 7 to 11 cycles, was carried out with a sample-barcoded 5' primer and a J-beta primer mix. TCRdb itself ran the 5' RACE reads through MiXCR, one entry per CDR3 protein. The sample contains about 1.6 million distinct CDR3 sequences, 34% of which appear only once. What was sequenced was blood. Source of these receptors: a woman under 40 in good health.

There are a few counts of this clonotype. This chain joins TRBV7-2 and TRBJ2-3; 7 bases match TRBD1. This CDR3 has 18 residues. J gave up 5 bases and V 5 bases, and 19 bases lay outside the gene matches. Germline CDR1 SGHTA, CDR2 FQGNSA. The CDR3 sequence is CASSPGIVRQGMQDTQYF. CDR3 nucleotide sequence: TGTGCCAGCAGCCCTGGGATCGTGAGACAGGGTATGCAAGATACGCAGTATTTT.

There are a few counts of this clonotype. The chain joins TRBV20-1 to TRBJ2-1; 11 bases are a match to TRBD2. Germline V gives CDR1 DFQATT, CDR2 SNEGSKA (reference sequence). V shed 2 bases, J shed 3 bases, and the junction held 3 bases outside the gene matches. This CDR3 contains 15 residues. The chain's CDR3 is CSARLAGGFYNEQFF. The CDR3 bases are TGCAGTGCTAGACTAGCGGGGGGTTTCTACAATGAGCAGTTCTTC.

This clonotype was counted only a few times. The V gene is TRBV20-1, the J gene TRBJ2-7, with 12 positions matching TRBD2. After removal of 6 bases from V and 13 bases from J, the junction contained 22 bases not matched to a gene. The CDR3 loop spans 16 amino acids. The germline CDR1 and CDR2 sequences are DFQATT and SNEGSKA (reference sequence). This CDR3 is CSALTSGGAKASASYF. CDR3 nucleotide sequence: TGCAGTGCCTTGACTAGCGGGGGAGCGAAAGCCTCAGCCTCCTACTTC.

The rearrangement joins TRBV12-3 or TRBV12-4 to TRBJ1-2; perhaps TRBD1 as D (5 bases). This CDR3 is built from 17 residues. Trimming shortened V by 6 bases and J by 0 bases, and 20 bases separated the two germline ends. The CDR3 here is CASRRLVAGGANYGYTF. CDR3 DNA: TGTGCCAGCAGGAGACTAGTAGCGGGGGGAGCTAACTATGGCTACACCTTC.